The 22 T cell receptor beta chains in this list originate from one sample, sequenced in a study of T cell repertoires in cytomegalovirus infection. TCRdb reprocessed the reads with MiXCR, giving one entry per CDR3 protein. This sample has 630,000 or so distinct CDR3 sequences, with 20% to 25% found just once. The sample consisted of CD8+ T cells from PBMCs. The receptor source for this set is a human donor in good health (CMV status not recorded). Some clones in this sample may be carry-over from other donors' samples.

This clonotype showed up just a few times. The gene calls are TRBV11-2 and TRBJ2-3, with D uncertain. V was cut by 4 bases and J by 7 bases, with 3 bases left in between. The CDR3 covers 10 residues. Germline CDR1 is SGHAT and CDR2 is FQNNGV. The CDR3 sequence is CASSSYTQYF. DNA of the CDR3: TGTGCCAGCAGCTCCTATACGCAGTATTTT.

The CDR3 DNA follows: TGCAGTGCTAGCGGCCACGGCCAGGGCTACACCTTC. Translation gives CSASGHGQGYTF. This chain connects TRBV20-1 to TRBJ1-2, with D unclear. The germline gives CDR1 DFQATT, CDR2 SNEGSKA (reference sequence). This CDR3 is built from 12 residues. Trimming took 3 bases from V and 8 from J, leaving 13 bases between them.

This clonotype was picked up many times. The CDR3: CASSPRPREAFF. The CDR3 DNA reads TGTGCCAGCAGCCCCAGACCCCGAGAAGCTTTCTTT. This chain uses TRBV7-2 with TRBJ1-1; no clear D. Germline CDR1 reads SGHTA; CDR2 reads FQGNSA. This CDR3 is 12 amino acids long. Trimming shortened V by 5 bases and J by 8 bases, and 12 bases separated the two germline ends.

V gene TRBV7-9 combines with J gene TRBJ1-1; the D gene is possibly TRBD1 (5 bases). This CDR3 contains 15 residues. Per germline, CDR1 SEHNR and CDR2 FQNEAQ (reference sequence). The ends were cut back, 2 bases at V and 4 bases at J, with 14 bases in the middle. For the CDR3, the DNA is TGTGCCAGCAGCTTACTGGAGTCCGGGACCACTGAAGCTTTCTTT. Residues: CASSLLESGTTEAFF.

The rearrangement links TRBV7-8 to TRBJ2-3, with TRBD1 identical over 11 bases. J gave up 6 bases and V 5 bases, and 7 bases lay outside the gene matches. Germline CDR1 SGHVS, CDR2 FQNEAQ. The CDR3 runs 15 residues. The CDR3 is CASSRDRGFLDTQYF. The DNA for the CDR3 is TGTGCCAGCAGCCGGGACAGGGGGTTTTTGGATACGCAGTATTTT. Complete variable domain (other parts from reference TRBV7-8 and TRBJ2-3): GAGVSQSPRYKVAKRGQDVALRCDPISGHVSLFWYQQALGQGPEFLTYFQNEAQLDKSGLPSDRFFAERPEGSVSTLKIQRTQQEDSAVYLCASSRDRGFLDTQYFGPGTRLTVL.

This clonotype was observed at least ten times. The CDR3 loop reads CASSLVGGQRNEQFF. The CDR3 DNA is TGTGCCAGCAGCTTAGTGGGGGGGCAAAGGAATGAGCAGTTCTTC. This chain connects TRBV7-8 to TRBJ2-1, with D maybe TRBD2 (7 bases). The CDR3 extends over 15 amino acids. V lost 1 base and J lost 7, with 14 bases in between. Germline loops: CDR1 SGHVS, CDR2 FQNEAQ.

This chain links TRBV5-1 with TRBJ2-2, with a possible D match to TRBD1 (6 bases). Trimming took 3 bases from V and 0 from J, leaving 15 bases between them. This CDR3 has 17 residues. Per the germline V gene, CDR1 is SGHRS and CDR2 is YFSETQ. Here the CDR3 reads CASSWPSGTSNTGELFF. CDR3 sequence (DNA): TGCGCCAGCAGCTGGCCCTCCGGGACATCGAACACCGGGGAGCTGTTTTTT.

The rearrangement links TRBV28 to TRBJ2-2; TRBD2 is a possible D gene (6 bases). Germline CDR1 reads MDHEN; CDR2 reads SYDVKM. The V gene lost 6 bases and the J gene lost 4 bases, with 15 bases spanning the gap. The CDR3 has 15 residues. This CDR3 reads CASRDYQGGTGELFF. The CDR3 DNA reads TGTGCCAGCAGGGACTATCAGGGCGGCACCGGGGAGCTGTTTTTT. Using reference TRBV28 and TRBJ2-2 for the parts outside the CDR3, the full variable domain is DVKVTQSSRYLVKRTGEKVFLECVQDMDHENMFWYRQDPGLGLRLIYFSYDVKMKEKGDIPEGYSVSREKKERFSLILESASTNQTSMYLCASRDYQGGTGELFFGEGSRLTVL.

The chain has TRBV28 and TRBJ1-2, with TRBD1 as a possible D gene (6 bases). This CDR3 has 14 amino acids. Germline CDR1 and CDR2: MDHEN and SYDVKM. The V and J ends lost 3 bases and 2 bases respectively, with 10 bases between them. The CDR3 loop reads CASSFGGRNYGYTF. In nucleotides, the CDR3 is TGTGCCAGCAGTTTCGGGGGGCGCAACTATGGCTACACCTTC.

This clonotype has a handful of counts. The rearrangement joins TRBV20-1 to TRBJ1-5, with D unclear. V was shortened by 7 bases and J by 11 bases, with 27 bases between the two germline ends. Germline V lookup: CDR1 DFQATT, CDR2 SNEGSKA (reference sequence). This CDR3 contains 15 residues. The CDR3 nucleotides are TGCAGTGTTCTTTCCGCTGACACTCTGCTCGGGACCCAGCATTTT. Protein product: CSVLSADTLLGTQHF.

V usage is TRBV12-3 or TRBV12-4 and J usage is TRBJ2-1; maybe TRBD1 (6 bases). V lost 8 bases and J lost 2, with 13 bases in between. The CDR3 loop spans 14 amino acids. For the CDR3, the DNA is TGTGCCAGCCAGACAGGACCCGCCTACAATGAGCAGTTCTTC. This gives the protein CASQTGPAYNEQFF.

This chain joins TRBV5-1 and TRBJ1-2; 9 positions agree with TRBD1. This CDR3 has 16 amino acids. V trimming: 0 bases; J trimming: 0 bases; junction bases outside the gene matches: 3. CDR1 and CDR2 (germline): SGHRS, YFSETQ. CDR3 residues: CASSLATGGSNYGYTF. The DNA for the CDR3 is TGCGCCAGCAGCTTGGCGACAGGGGGATCTAACTATGGCTACACCTTC.

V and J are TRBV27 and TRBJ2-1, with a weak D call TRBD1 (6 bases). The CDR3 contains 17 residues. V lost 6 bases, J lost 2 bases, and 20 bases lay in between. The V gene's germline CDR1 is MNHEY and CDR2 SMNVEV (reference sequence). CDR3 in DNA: TGTGCCAGCAGCTCATTCTTTCGACAGGTGACCTACAATGAGCAGTTCTTC. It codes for CASSSFFRQVTYNEQFF.

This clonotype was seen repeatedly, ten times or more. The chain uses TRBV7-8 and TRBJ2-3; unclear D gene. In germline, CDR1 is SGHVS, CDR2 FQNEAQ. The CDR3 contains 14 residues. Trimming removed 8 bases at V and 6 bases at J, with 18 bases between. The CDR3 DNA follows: TGTGCCAGCCGACACAGCACAATAGAGGATACGCAGTATTTT. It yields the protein CASRHSTIEDTQYF.

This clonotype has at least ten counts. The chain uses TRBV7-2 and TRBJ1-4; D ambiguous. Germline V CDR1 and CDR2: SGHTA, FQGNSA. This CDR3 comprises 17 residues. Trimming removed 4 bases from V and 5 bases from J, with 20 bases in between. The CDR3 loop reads CASSSLGRPLLNEKLFF. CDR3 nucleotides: TGTGCCAGCAGCTCCCTTGGTCGGCCTCTTCTAAATGAAAAACTGTTTTTT.

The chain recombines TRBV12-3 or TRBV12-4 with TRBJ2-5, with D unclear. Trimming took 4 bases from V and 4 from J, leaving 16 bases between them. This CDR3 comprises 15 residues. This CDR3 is CASSSASSWGETQYF. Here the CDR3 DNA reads TGTGCCAGCAGTTCGGCCTCTTCTTGGGGAGAGACCCAGTACTTC.

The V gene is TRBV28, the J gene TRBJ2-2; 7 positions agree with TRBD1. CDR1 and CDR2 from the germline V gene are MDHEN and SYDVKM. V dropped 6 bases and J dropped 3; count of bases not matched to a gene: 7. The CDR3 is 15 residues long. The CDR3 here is CASSYGTDYTGELFF. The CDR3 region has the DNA TGTGCCAGCAGCTACGGGACAGATTACACCGGGGAGCTGTTTTTT.

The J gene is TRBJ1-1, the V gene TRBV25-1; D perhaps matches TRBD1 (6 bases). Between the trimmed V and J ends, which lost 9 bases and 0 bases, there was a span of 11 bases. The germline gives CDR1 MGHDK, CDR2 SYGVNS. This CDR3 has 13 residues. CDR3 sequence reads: CASQQGVNTEAFF. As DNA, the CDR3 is TGTGCCAGTCAACAGGGAGTGAACACTGAAGCTTTCTTT.

The CDR3 DNA follows: TGCGCCAGCAGCTGGAGGACAGGGAACTACGAGCAGTACTTC. Residues: CASSWRTGNYEQYF. V is TRBV5-1 and J is TRBJ2-7; 8 nucleotides align to TRBD1. The germline V gene has CDR1 SGHRS and CDR2 YFSETQ. The junction had 5 bases not matched to a gene; V was cut back by 3 bases and J by 3 bases. The CDR3 length is 14 residues.

The CDR3, as DNA: TGTGCCAGCAATTTTTTGGGGGGATATACCGGGGAGCTGTTTTTT. It yields the protein CASNFLGGYTGELFF. The chain couples TRBV28 to TRBJ2-2; D might be TRBD2 (6 bases). The CDR3 runs to 15 residues. Germline assignment: CDR1 MDHEN and CDR2 SYDVKM. Trimming stripped 7 bases from V and 5 bases from J, with 17 bases between. Full variable domain (missing parts from reference TRBV28 and TRBJ2-2): DVKVTQSSRYLVKRTGEKVFLECVQDMDHENMFWYRQDPGLGLRLIYFSYDVKMKEKGDIPEGYSVSREKKERFSLILESASTNQTSMYLCASNFLGGYTGELFFGEGSRLTVL.

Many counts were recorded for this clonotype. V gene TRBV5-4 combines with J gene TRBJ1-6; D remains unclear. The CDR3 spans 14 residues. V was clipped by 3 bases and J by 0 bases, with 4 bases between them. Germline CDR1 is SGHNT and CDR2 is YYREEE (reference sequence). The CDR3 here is CASSYSSYNSPLHF. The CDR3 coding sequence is TGTGCCAGCAGCTACAGCTCCTATAATTCACCCCTCCACTTT.

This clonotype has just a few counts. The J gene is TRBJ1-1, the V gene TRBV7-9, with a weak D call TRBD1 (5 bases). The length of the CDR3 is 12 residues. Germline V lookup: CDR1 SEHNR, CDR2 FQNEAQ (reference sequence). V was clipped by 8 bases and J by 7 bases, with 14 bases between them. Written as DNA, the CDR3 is TGTGCCAGCGGTGTCAGGGCCGTTGAAGCTTTCTTT. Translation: CASGVRAVEAFF.